This TCR beta chain was captured by sequencing in a study of blood T cell repertoires in COVID-19. Enrolled through a virtual design, the participants were between 18 and 89 years of age and came from under 30 US areas. The CDR3 spans 12 residues. Trimming removed 1 base from V and 7 bases from J, with 7 bases in between. Assay: immunoSEQ multiplex PCR; the TCRdb copy retains only in-frame clones and omits some. In the table there are some 180,000 clones, 75% to 90% of which are singletons. The specimen was PBMCs or T cells enriched from blood (not recorded which). This TCR derives from a middle-aged man who had recovered from COVID-19. The rearrangement joins TRBV12-3 or TRBV12-4 to TRBJ1-1, with D unclear. The CDR3 DNA is TGTGCCAGCAGTTTAGGGCCCCATGAAGCTTTCTTT. It codes for CASSLGPHEAFF.